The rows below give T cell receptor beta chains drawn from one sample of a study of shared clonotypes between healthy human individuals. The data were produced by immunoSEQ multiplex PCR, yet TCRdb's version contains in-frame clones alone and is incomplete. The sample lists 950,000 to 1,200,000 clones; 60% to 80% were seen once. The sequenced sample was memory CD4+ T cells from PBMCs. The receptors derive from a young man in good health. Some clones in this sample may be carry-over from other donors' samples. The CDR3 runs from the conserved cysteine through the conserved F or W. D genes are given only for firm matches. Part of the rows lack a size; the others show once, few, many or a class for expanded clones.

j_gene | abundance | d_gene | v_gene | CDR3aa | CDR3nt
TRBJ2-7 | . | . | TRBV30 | CAWSTGQSSYEQYF | TGTGCCTGGAGTACCGGACAAAGCTCCTACGAGCAGTACTTC
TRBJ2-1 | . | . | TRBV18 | CASSPEARSSYNEQFF | TGTGCCAGCTCACCGGAAGCGAGAAGCTCCTACAATGAGCAGTTCTTC
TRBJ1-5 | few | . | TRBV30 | CAWSLGNQPQHF | TGTGCCTGGAGTCTAGGGAATCAGCCCCAGCATTTT
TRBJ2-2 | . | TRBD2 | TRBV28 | CASSAPLAGVGELFF | TGTGCCAGCAGTGCTCCACTAGCGGGAGTTGGGGAGCTGTTTTTT
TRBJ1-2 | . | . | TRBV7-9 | CASSQGYGYTF | TGTGCCAGCAGCCAAGGTTATGGCTACACCTTC
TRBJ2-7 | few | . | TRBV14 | CASSLSRRRQYF | TGTGCCAGCAGCCTAAGTCGACGGAGGCAGTACTTC
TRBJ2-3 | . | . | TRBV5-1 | CASSGGRDTDTQYF | TGCGCCAGCAGCGGCGGCAGAGACACAGATACGCAGTATTTT
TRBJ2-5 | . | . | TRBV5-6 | CASSLRGKETQYF | TGTGCCAGCAGCTTACGGGGGAAAGAGACCCAGTACTTC
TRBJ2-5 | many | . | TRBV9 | CASSVGSTADWETQYF | TGTGCCAGCAGCGTTGGGAGTACCGCGGACTGGGAGACCCAGTACTTC
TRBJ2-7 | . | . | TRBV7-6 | CASSQGGAAGYEQYF | TGTGCCAGCAGCCAGGGCGGGGCGGCGGGGTACGAGCAGTACTTC
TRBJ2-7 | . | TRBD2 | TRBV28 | CASSPGGTSGSVSEQYF | TGTGCCAGCAGTCCCGGGGGGACTAGCGGGAGTGTATCCGAGCAGTACTTC
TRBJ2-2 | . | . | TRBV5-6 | CASSFPGTGELFF | TGTGCCAGCAGCTTCCCTGGGACCGGGGAGCTGTTTTTT
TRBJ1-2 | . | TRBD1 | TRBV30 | CAWKGQGGYGYTF | TGTGCCTGGAAAGGACAGGGTGGCTATGGCTACACCTTC
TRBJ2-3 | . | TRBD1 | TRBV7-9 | CASSQDRGRRTDTQYF | TGTGCCAGCAGTCAAGACAGGGGGCGCCGTACAGATACGCAGTATTTT
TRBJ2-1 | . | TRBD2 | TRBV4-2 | CASSLFHSGGAYNEQFF | TGTGCCAGCAGCCTTTTCCATAGCGGGGGCGCTTACAATGAGCAGTTCTTC
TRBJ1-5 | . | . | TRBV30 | CAWSGRRDQPQHF | TGTGCCTGGAGTGGCAGGCGGGATCAGCCCCAGCATTTT
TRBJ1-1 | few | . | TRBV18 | CASSPQRTNTEAFF | TGTGCCAGCTCACCTCAGAGAACGAACACTGAAGCTTTCTTT
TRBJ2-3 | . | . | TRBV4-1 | CASSQGYLEDTQYF | TGCGCCAGCAGCCAAGGCTATCTGGAGGATACGCAGTATTTT
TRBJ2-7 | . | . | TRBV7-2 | CASTVGQGRSYEQYF | TGTGCCAGCACCGTAGGGCAGGGGAGATCCTACGAGCAGTACTTC
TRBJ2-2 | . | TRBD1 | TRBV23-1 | CASSQSGTANTGELFF | TGCGCCAGCAGTCAATCTGGGACAGCGAACACCGGGGAGCTGTTTTTT
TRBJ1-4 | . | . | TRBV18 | CASSLNSGNNEKLFF | TGTGCCAGCTCACTCAATTCAGGGAATAATGAAAAACTGTTTTTT
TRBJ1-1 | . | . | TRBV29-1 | CSVRVNTEAFF | TGCAGCGTCAGGGTGAACACTGAAGCTTTCTTT
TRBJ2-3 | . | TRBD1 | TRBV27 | CASRPTGVDTQYF | TGTGCCAGCAGACCTACAGGGGTCGATACGCAGTATTTT
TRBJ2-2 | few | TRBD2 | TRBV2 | CASRTSGANTGELFF | TGTGCCAGCAGGACTAGCGGGGCGAACACCGGGGAGCTGTTTTTT
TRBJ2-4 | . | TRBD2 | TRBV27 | CASSLSPTSGGASIQYF | TGTGCCAGCAGTTTATCCCCGACTAGCGGGGGGGCGAGCATTCAGTACTTC
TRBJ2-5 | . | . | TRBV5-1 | CASSQGYQETQYF | TGCGCCAGCAGCCAGGGGTACCAAGAGACCCAGTACTTC
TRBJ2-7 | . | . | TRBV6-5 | CASSYSWGEQYF | TGTGCCAGCAGTTACTCCTGGGGCGAGCAGTACTTC
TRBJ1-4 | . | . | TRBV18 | CASSPALSGEKLFF | TGTGCCAGCTCACCCGCCCTATCGGGTGAAAAACTGTTTTTT
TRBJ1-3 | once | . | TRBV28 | CASTEGGALSGNTIYF | TGTGCCAGCACCGAAGGAGGGGCCCTCTCTGGAAACACCATATATTTT
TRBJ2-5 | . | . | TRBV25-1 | CASSEGGEGETQYF | TGTGCCAGCTCCGAGGGGGGGGAGGGAGAGACCCAGTACTTC
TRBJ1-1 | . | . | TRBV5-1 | CASSLFGQRNTEAFF | TGCGCCAGCAGCTTGTTCGGCCAGAGGAACACTGAAGCTTTCTTT
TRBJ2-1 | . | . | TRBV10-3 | CAISELRGVLNEQFF | TGTGCCATCAGTGAGCTCAGGGGAGTTTTGAATGAGCAGTTCTTC
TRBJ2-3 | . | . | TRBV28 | CASLAPGADTQYF | TGTGCCAGCCTTGCGCCGGGGGCAGATACGCAGTATTTT
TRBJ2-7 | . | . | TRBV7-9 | CASSLGVGGEQYF | TGTGCCAGCAGCTTAGGTGTTGGCGGCGAGCAGTACTTC
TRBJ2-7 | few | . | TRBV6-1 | CASSAERSYEQYF | TGTGCCAGCAGTGCGGAGCGGAGCTACGAGCAGTACTTC
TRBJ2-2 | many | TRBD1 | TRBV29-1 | CSVEGRQGVNTGELFF | TGCAGCGTTGAAGGAAGACAGGGGGTTAACACCGGGGAGCTGTTTTTT
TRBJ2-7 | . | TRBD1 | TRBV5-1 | CASSRGQVSYEQYF | TGCGCCAGCAGCAGGGGACAGGTATCCTACGAGCAGTACTTC
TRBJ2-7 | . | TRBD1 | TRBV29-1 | CSVVGGRGRRPNEQYF | TGCAGCGTCGTGGGGGGCAGGGGGCGACGGCCTAACGAGCAGTACTTC
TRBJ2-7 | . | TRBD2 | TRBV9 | CASSVGPPGAGGSYEQYF | TGTGCCAGCAGCGTAGGGCCCCCAGGCGCGGGAGGTTCCTACGAGCAGTACTTC
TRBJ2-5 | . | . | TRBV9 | CASSGRGQETQYF | TGTGCCAGCAGTGGGCGGGGTCAAGAGACCCAGTACTTC
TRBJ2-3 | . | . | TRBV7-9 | CASSLGGGGFTDTQYF | TGTGCCAGCAGCTTGGGCGGCGGGGGCTTCACAGATACGCAGTATTTT
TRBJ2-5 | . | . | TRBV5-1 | CASSPSGSFGETQYF | TGCGCCAGCAGCCCATCCGGGTCGTTTGGAGAGACCCAGTACTTC
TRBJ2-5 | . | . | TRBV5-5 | CASSLAQLLAARGGQETQYF | TGTGCCAGCAGCTTGGCTCAACTTCTTGCAGCCCGAGGTGGGCAAGAGACCCAGTACTTC
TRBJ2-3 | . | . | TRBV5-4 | CASSTGQFTDTQYF | TGTGCCAGCAGCACCGGACAGTTTACAGATACGCAGTATTTT
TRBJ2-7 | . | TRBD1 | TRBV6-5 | CATNRDRDNEQYF | TGTGCCACCAACCGGGACAGGGACAACGAGCAGTACTTC
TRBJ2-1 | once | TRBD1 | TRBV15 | CATSRDQGQGARHEQFF | TGTGCCACCAGCAGAGATCAGGGCCAGGGGGCGCGTCATGAGCAGTTCTTC
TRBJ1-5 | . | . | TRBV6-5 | CASSPGRGMAQHF | TGTGCCAGCAGTCCGGGCCGTGGGATGGCCCAGCATTTT
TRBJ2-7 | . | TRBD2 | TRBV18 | CASSEGLAGASYEQYF | TGTGCCAGCTCCGAGGGACTAGCGGGGGCCTCCTACGAGCAGTACTTC
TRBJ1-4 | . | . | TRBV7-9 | CASSLGLANEKLFF | TGTGCCAGCAGCTTAGGGCTGGCGAATGAAAAACTGTTTTTT
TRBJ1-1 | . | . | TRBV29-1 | CSVDRGTEAFF | TGCAGCGTTGATCGGGGGACTGAAGCTTTCTTT
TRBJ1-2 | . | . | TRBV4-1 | CASSQEGRSYGYTF | TGCGCCAGCAGCCAAGAGGGCAGGTCGTATGGCTACACCTTC
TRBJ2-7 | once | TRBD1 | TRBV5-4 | CASSLGGTGSYEQYF | TGTGCCAGCAGCTTGGGAGGGACAGGGTCCTACGAGCAGTACTTC
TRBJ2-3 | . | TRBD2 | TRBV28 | CASSLLTSGFSPTDTQYF | TGTGCCAGCAGCTTGCTCACTAGCGGTTTCTCCCCCACAGATACGCAGTATTTT
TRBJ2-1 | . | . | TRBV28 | CASSLRGSGGNEQFF | TGTGCCAGCAGTTTACGTGGGAGTGGTGGTAATGAGCAGTTCTTC
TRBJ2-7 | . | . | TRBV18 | CASSPDSSAAYEQYF | TGTGCCAGCTCACCCGACTCGTCCGCTGCTTACGAGCAGTACTTC
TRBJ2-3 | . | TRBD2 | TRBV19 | CASKLAGGRYTQYF | TGTGCCAGCAAGCTAGCGGGAGGGCGGTATACGCAGTATTTT
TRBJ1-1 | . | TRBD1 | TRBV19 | CASSKMDRSTEAFF | TGTGCCAGTAGCAAGATGGACAGGAGCACTGAAGCTTTCTTT